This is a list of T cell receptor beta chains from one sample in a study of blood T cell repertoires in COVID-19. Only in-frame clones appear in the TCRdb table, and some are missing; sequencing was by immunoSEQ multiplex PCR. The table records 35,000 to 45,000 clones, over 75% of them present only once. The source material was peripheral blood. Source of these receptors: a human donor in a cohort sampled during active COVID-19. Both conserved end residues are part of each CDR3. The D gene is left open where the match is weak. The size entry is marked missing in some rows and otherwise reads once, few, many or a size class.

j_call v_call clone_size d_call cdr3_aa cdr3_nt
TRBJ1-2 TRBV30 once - CAWSVPGMGYGYTF TGTGCCTGGAGTGTCCCGGGGATGGGCTATGGCTACACCTTC
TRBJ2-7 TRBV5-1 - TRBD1 CASSTGQGGPQEQYF TGCGCCAGCAGCACCGGACAGGGGGGCCCACAGGAGCAGTACTTC
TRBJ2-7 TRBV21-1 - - CASSKAPRGATELEQYF TGTGCCAGCAGCAAAGCGCCCCGGGGGGCCACCGAGTTGGAGCAGTACTTC
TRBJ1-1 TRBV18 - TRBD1 CATSPRQGALEAFF TGTGCCACCTCGCCAAGACAGGGGGCTCTTGAAGCTTTCTTT
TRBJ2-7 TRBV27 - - CASSLGTPRVSEQYF TGTGCCAGCAGTTTAGGGACACCAAGGGTAAGCGAGCAGTACTTC
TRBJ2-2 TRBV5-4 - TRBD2 CASSLTGGNTGELFF TGTGCCAGCAGCCTGACGGGGGGGAACACCGGGGAGCTGTTTTTT
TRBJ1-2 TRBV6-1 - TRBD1 CASSEGQGGGYGYTF TGTGCCAGCAGTGAGGGACAGGGCGGTGGCTATGGCTACACCTTC
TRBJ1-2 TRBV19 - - CAIETGGYGYTF TGTGCCATAGAGACAGGCGGCTATGGCTACACCTTC
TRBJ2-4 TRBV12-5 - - CASAFPGVDKNIQYF TGTGCTAGTGCTTTCCCAGGGGTGGACAAAAACATTCAGTACTTC
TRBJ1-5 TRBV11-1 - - CASSLEGRWNQPQHF TGTGCCAGCAGCTTAGAGGGGCGTTGGAATCAGCCCCAGCATTTT
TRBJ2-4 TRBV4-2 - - CASSQGGQRNIQYF TGTGCCAGCAGCCAAGGTGGACAACGGAACATTCAGTACTTC
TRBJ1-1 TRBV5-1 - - CASSLQDSNTEAFF TGCGCCAGCAGCTTGCAGGATTCGAACACTGAAGCTTTCTTT
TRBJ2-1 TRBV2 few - CASRTGSSYNEQFF TGTGCCAGCCGAACAGGAAGCTCCTACAATGAGCAGTTCTTC
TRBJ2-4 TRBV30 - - CAWSGLDPLAKNIQYF TGTGCCTGGAGTGGACTCGATCCCTTAGCCAAAAACATTCAGTACTTC
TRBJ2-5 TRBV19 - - CASSIPGETQYF TGTGCCAGTAGTATACCCGGAGAGACCCAGTACTTC
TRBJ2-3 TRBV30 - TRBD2 CAWRRRGGIGTQYF TGTGCCTGGAGACGGCGGGGGGGTATTGGGACGCAGTATTTT
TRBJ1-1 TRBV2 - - CASSDRGMVTEAFF TGTGCCAGCAGCGATCGGGGGATGGTCACTGAAGCTTTCTTT
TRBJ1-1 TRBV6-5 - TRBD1 CASSYSGTGGNTEAFF TGTGCCAGCAGTTACTCCGGGACAGGAGGGAACACTGAAGCTTTCTTT
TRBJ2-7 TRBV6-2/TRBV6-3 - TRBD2 CASSPRSGLADYEQYF TGTGCCAGCAGTCCCCGGTCGGGACTAGCGGATTACGAGCAGTACTTC
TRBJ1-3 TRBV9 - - CASSVGGNSGNTIYF TGTGCCAGCAGCGTAGGCGGGAACTCTGGAAACACCATATATTTT
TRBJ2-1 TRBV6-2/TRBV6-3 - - CASSPTSNNGQFF TGTGCCAGCAGTCCCACTAGTAACAATGGGCAGTTCTTC
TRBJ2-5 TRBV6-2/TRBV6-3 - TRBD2 CASSQTDTSGQETQYF TGTGCCAGCAGTCAGACAGATACTAGCGGGCAAGAGACCCAGTACTTC
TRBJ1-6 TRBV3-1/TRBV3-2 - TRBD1 CASSVGGSSPLHF TGTGCCAGCAGCGTAGGGGGCAGTTCACCCCTCCACTTT
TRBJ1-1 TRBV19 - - CASSIDVQGGTEAFF TGTGCCAGTAGTATAGATGTACAGGGTGGAACTGAAGCTTTCTTT
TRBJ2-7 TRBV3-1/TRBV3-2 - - CASSQDLRQYF TGTGCCAGCAGCCAAGATCTTCGGCAGTACTTC
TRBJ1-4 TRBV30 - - CAWSRQTNEKLFF TGTGCCTGGAGTCGCCAGACTAATGAAAAACTGTTTTTT
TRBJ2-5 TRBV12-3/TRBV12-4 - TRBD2 CASSFTSGETQYF TGTGCCAGCAGTTTTACTAGCGGAGAGACCCAGTACTTC
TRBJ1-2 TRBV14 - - CASSPGTGRGYTF TGTGCCAGCAGCCCTGGGACTGGGCGAGGCTACACCTTC
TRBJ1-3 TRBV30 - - CAWSAGMNTIYF TGTGCCTGGAGTGCGGGGATGAACACCATATATTTT
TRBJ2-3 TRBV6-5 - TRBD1 CASRQGAGTQYF TGTGCCAGCAGACAGGGGGCAGGTACGCAGTATTTT
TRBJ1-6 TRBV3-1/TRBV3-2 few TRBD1 CASSQTGTADYNSPLHF TGTGCCAGCAGCCAAACGGGGACAGCTGATTATAATTCACCCCTCCACTTT
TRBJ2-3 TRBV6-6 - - CASTNKTPPRTDTQYF TGTGCCAGCACCAATAAGACACCTCCCCGCACAGATACGCAGTATTTT
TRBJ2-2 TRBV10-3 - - CAIRVDPSLAANTGELFF TGTGCCATCAGGGTAGACCCTAGCCTTGCCGCGAACACCGGGGAGCTGTTTTTT
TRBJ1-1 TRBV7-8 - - CASSLALGGGTEAFF TGTGCCAGCAGCTTAGCGCTCGGGGGTGGGACTGAAGCTTTCTTT
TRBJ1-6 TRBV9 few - CASSVGTVPSPLHF TGTGCCAGCAGCGTAGGGACAGTACCTTCACCCCTCCACTTT
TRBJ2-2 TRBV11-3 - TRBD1 CASSPGQGGTGELFF TGTGCCAGCAGCCCGGGACAGGGTGGTACCGGGGAGCTGTTTTTT
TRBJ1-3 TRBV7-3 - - CASSLGGPGNTIYF TGTGCCAGCAGCTTAGGGGGCCCTGGAAACACCATATATTTT
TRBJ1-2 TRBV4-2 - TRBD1 CASSQRQGAGGYTF TGTGCCAGCAGCCAGAGACAGGGGGCCGGGGGCTACACCTTC
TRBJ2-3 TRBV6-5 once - CASSSLDTTDTQYF TGTGCCAGCAGTTCCCTGGACACAACAGATACGCAGTATTTT
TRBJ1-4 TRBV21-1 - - CASSSQDNEKLFF TGTGCCAGCAGCAGTCAGGATAATGAAAAACTGTTTTTT
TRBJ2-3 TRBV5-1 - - CASSLGQFDTDTQYF TGCGCCAGCAGCTTGGGACAGTTCGACACAGATACGCAGTATTTT
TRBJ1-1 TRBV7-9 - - CASSPSRYNTEAFF TGTGCCAGCAGCCCTAGCCGATATAACACTGAAGCTTTCTTT
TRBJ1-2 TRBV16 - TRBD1 CASSPSGTGDSNYGYTF TGTGCCAGCAGCCCGAGCGGGACAGGGGATAGTAACTATGGCTACACCTTC
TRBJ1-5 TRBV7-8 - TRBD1 CASSLTTGLYQPQHF TGTGCCAGCAGCTTAACGACAGGGTTATATCAGCCCCAGCATTTT
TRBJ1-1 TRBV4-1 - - CASSQGGGGKAEAFF TGCGCCAGCAGCCAGGGCGGTGGGGGGAAGGCTGAAGCTTTCTTT
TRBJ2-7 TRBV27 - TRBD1 CASSFSGQGASYEQYF TGTGCCAGCAGTTTCTCGGGACAGGGGGCCTCCTACGAGCAGTACTTC
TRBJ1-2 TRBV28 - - CASSASEYGYTF TGTGCCAGCAGTGCCAGCGAGTATGGCTACACCTTC
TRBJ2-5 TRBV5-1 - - CASRERGGEETQYF TGCGCCAGCAGGGAGAGGGGGGGAGAAGAGACCCAGTACTTC